The 13 T cell receptor beta chains listed next were all sequenced from one sample in a study of blood T cell repertoires in COVID-19. Method: immunoSEQ multiplex PCR; TCRdb's copy keeps in-frame clones and lacks some. The repertoire has about 440,000 clones, approximately 88% of them found once; the top ten carry around 13%. The sequenced sample was peripheral blood. The receptors originated from a woman between 50 and 59 years old with COVID-19, enrolled during active disease.

The chain combines TRBV7-9 with TRBJ1-1; TRBD1 aligns across 7 bases. CDR1 SEHNR and CDR2 FQNEAQ come from the germline V gene (reference sequence). CDR3 length equals 17 residues. Trimming cost V 5 bases and J 1 base; bases outside gene matches: 13. The CDR3 DNA reads TGTGCCAGCAGCCACCCCATAACGACAGGGCCGAACACTGAAGCTTTCTTT. Its protein product is CASSHPITTGPNTEAFF. Combining the CDR3 with reference TRBV7-9 and TRBJ1-1 gives the whole variable domain DTGVSQNPRHKITKRGQNVTFRCDPISEHNRLYWYRQTLGQGPEFLTYFQNEAQLEKSRLLSDRFSAERPKGSFSTLEIQRTEQGDSAMYLCASSHPITTGPNTEAFFGQGTRLTVV.

V is TRBV18 and J is TRBJ1-1; D uncertain. V lost 8 bases and J 0 bases, leaving 7 bases between the germline ends. Germline CDR1 and CDR2: KGHSH and LQKENI. The CDR3 runs to 12 residues. The CDR3 region has the DNA TGTGCCAGCGCCGAGATGAACACTGAAGCTTTCTTT. It translates to CASAEMNTEAFF.

This clone showed up just once. The chain links TRBV13 to TRBJ2-1; D is perhaps TRBD2 (6 bases). CDR1 and CDR2 (germline): PRHDT, FYEKMQ (reference sequence). This CDR3 is 15 amino acids long. The V end lost 6 bases, the J end lost 6 bases, and 18 bases lay between the germline ends. In DNA form, the CDR3 reads TGTGCCAGCAGTTCTAGGGACTTACTTCTCAATGAGCAGTTCTTC. Its protein is CASSSRDLLLNEQFF.

This clone was seen once. V and J are TRBV6-2 or TRBV6-3 and TRBJ1-5; D is perhaps TRBD1 (6 bases). This CDR3 spans 14 amino acids. The V end was cut by 6 bases, the J end by 4 bases, with 13 bases between. Germline lookup yields CDR1 MNHEY and CDR2 SVGEGT. Here the CDR3 DNA reads TGTGCCAGCAGCGTAAGGGGGGGAAATCAGCCCCAGCATTTT. Encoded protein: CASSVRGGNQPQHF.

V is TRBV19 and J is TRBJ1-5; 9 nucleotides agree with TRBD1. Trimming removed 7 bases from V and 5 bases from J; junction bases left unmatched: 9. The CDR3 length is 15 residues. Germline CDR1 and CDR2: LNHDA and SQIVND (reference sequence). The CDR3 bases are TGTGCCAGTACCGTACAGACAGGGGGGCATCAGCCCCAGCATTTT. As protein: CASTVQTGGHQPQHF. Filled out from reference TRBV19 and TRBJ1-5, the complete variable domain reads DGGITQSPKYLFRKEGQNVTLSCEQNLNHDAMYWYRQDPGQGLRLIYYSQIVNDFQKGDIAEGYSVSREKKESFPLTVTSAQKNPTAFYLCASTVQTGGHQPQHFGDGTRLSIL.

V usage is TRBV19 and J usage is TRBJ2-2, with 9 positions matching TRBD2. Germline V gene lookup returns CDR1 LNHDA and CDR2 SQIVND (reference sequence). The trim removed 0 bases at V and 0 bases at J, leaving 8 bases unmatched. The length of the CDR3 is 19 residues. CDR3 DNA sequence: TGTGCCAGTAGTATAGAGGGTAGCGGGGGACCTCCGAACACCGGGGAGCTGTTTTTT. Protein sequence: CASSIEGSGGPPNTGELFF.

This clone was found once. This chain connects TRBV25-1 to TRBJ1-1; D unclear. The V gene lost 6 bases and the J gene lost 3 bases, with 11 bases spanning the gap. The CDR3 is 13 residues long. Germline CDR1 reads MGHDK; CDR2 reads SYGVNS. Written as DNA, the CDR3 is TGTGCCAGCAGAGCCAGGTGGGACACTGAAGCTTTCTTT. Protein: CASRARWDTEAFF.

The V call is TRBV5-1, the J call TRBJ2-3; TRBD1 matches 8 bases. V was clipped by 0 bases and J by 5 bases; unmatched bases: 2. Germline V gives CDR1 SGHRS, CDR2 YFSETQ. The CDR3 has 14 amino acids. The CDR3 sequence: CASSLGRGQDTQYF. CDR3 coding DNA: TGCGCCAGCAGCTTGGGCAGGGGGCAAGATACGCAGTATTTT.

Concerning this clone: At one of its ends the junction is not consistent with the germline gene, which may arise from a read error. The chain couples TRBV3-1 (or the pseudogene TRBV3-2) to TRBJ2-5; D ambiguous. The V gene's germline CDR1 is LGHDT and CDR2 YNNKEL (reference sequence). CDR3 size: 11 residues. DNA for the CDR3: TGTGCCAGCAGCCAGGCACGACTCGTCGACTTC. Protein sequence: CASSQARLVDF.

The rearrangement uses TRBV2 and TRBJ1-1; tentatively, D is TRBD1 (5 bases). Germline V lookup: CDR1 SNHLY, CDR2 FYNNEI. The CDR3 is made up of 14 amino acids. V was shortened by 0 bases and J by 8 bases, with 13 bases between the two germline ends. The CDR3 here is CASSEAGYRIEAFF. CDR3 in DNA: TGTGCCAGCAGTGAAGCGGGTTACAGGATCGAAGCTTTCTTT.

In DNA form, the CDR3 reads TGTGCCAGCAGCCTACAAGCGGGGGGTTTCTATGAGCAGTTCTTC. The encoded protein is CASSLQAGGFYEQFF. The gene calls are TRBV7-3 and TRBJ2-1, with 9 positions matching TRBD2. This CDR3 comprises 15 residues. Germline V gene sequence: CDR1 SGHTA, CDR2 FQGTGA. V trimming: 5 bases; J trimming: 8 bases; junction bases outside the gene matches: 10.

The CDR3 sequence is CSVGVGQVRTVGAFF. The CDR3 bases are TGCAGCGTTGGAGTCGGACAGGTTCGTACGGTGGGAGCTTTCTTT. This chain links TRBV29-1 with TRBJ1-1; 7 positions agree with TRBD1. This CDR3 is 15 amino acids long. Losses at the gene ends were 4 bases for V and 10 bases for J; bases not matched to a gene: 18. Germline values: CDR1 SQVTM, CDR2 ANQGSEA.

In its sample, this clone was seen once. The rearrangement joins TRBV27 to TRBJ2-1, with D perhaps matching TRBD2 (6 bases). CDR1 is MNHEY and CDR2 is SMNVEV in the germline V gene (reference sequence). Trimming stripped 3 bases from V and 8 bases from J, with 8 bases between. The CDR3 loop spans 12 amino acids. As DNA, the CDR3 is TGTGCCAGCAGTTTTACGGGGGATGAGCAGTTCTTC. The encoded protein is CASSFTGDEQFF.